This T cell receptor (beta chain) was observed in a study of Ad26.COV2.S vaccination and SARS-CoV-2 variants. Per germline, CDR1 SGHKS and CDR2 YYEKEE (reference sequence). The CDR3 length is 14 residues. Trimming stripped 5 bases from V and 0 bases from J, with 9 bases between. Profiled with immunoSEQ multiplex PCR; TCRdb holds only in-frame clones, not every one. In the table there are some 190,000 clones, roughly 89% of which are singletons. Specimen: peripheral blood, collected after recovery from COVID-19. This rearrangement joins TRBV5-5 to TRBJ1-5; D is unclear. The sequence came from a human donor who had recovered from COVID-19. CDR3 amino acids: CASSLKNSNQPQHF. DNA for the CDR3: TGTGCCAGCAGTCTGAAGAATAGCAATCAGCCCCAGCATTTT.